The 27 T cell receptor beta chains given below trace back to one sample, sequenced in a study of PD-1 blockade in classical Hodgkin lymphoma. Measured with immunoSEQ multiplex PCR; TCRdb has only the in-frame clones, and not every one. This table holds roughly 64,000 clones, about 92% found once. This sample's time point: cycle 4 day 1 (C4D1), after 6 weeks of nivolumab. Every single patient, without exception, relapsed after autologous stem cell transplantation, and brentuximab vedotin exposure varied. Sequencing used peripheral blood mononuclear cells (PBMCs), obtained before the fourth cycle of nivolumab. The origin of the receptors is a human donor with classical Hodgkin lymphoma.

This clone was seen only once. The J gene is TRBJ2-5, the V gene TRBV2; 8 bases agree with TRBD2. The J call is doubtful: the DNA matches TRBJ2-7 better. The CDR3 covers 14 residues. The germline V gene encodes CDR1 SNHLY and CDR2 FYNNEI. The CDR3: CASSVSRGAYEQYF. CDR3 DNA: TGTGCCAGCAGTGTTTCGCGGGGGGCTTACGAGCAGTACTTC.

This sequence joins TRBV7-9 and TRBJ2-1; possible D gene TRBD2, 5 bases. V was trimmed by 5 bases and J by 0 bases, leaving 11 bases between them. The length of the CDR3 is 15 residues. CDR1 and CDR2 (germline): SEHNR, FQNEAQ (reference sequence). CDR3 sequence reads: CASSRPGSSYNEQFF. DNA for the CDR3: TGTGCCAGCAGCCGCCCGGGGAGCTCCTACAATGAGCAGTTCTTC. The entire variable domain, with the rest obtained from reference TRBV7-9 and TRBJ2-1, is as follows: DTGVSQNPRHKITKRGQNVTFRCDPISEHNRLYWYRQTLGQGPEFLTYFQNEAQLEKSRLLSDRFSAERPKGSFSTLEIQRTEQGDSAMYLCASSRPGSSYNEQFFGPGTRLTVL.

The rearrangement uses TRBV6-6 and TRBJ2-3; no firm D call. The CDR3 spans 13 residues. V was trimmed by 7 bases and J by 1 base, leaving 9 bases between them. CDR1 and CDR2 from the germline V gene are MNHNY and SVGAGI (reference sequence). This CDR3 reads CASKDQGTDTQYF. The CDR3 bases are TGTGCCAGCAAGGACCAGGGCACAGATACGCAGTATTTT.

The CDR3 DNA sequence: TGCAGCGTTGAAGGCCCAGGGTCAGGGATCACAGATACGCAGTATTTT. Its translation: CSVEGPGSGITDTQYF. The chain recombines TRBV29-1 with TRBJ2-3; D possibly corresponds to TRBD1 (5 bases). The CDR3 extends over 16 amino acids. V lost 1 base and J lost 2, with 16 bases in between. The germline CDR1 and CDR2 sequences are SQVTM and ANQGSEA.

Here the CDR3 reads CASSPGTRVDEQYF. CDR3 sequence (DNA): TGTGCCAGCAGCCCCGGGACGCGGGTCGACGAGCAGTACTTC. This sequence joins TRBV27 and TRBJ2-7; D might be TRBD1 or TRBD2, each matching 5 bases. This CDR3 contains 14 residues. The germline V gene has CDR1 MNHEY and CDR2 SMNVEV (reference sequence). Trimming shortened V by 6 bases and J by 5 bases, and 17 bases separated the two germline ends.

The chain is built from TRBV7-6 and TRBJ2-3; 10 bases map to TRBD1. This CDR3 spans 16 amino acids. The trim removed 5 bases at V and 4 bases at J, leaving 9 bases unmatched. Germline V gene lookup returns CDR1 SGHVS and CDR2 FNYEAQ. CDR3: CASSVMPDRGPDTQYF. The CDR3 bases are TGTGCCAGCAGCGTCATGCCCGACAGGGGGCCAGATACGCAGTATTTT.

The chain has TRBV29-1 and TRBJ1-1, with D uncertain. V lost 3 bases and J 7 bases, leaving 15 bases between the germline ends. CDR3 length: 13 amino acids. The germline V gene encodes CDR1 SQVTM and CDR2 ANQGSEA. The CDR3 DNA follows: TGCAGCGTTGAGGGCATTGCTACGATTGAAGCTTTCTTT. It codes for CSVEGIATIEAFF.

The chain recombines TRBV27 with TRBJ2-3; the match to TRBD2 covers 15 bases. Germline V lookup: CDR1 MNHEY, CDR2 SMNVEV (reference sequence). This CDR3 is built from 18 residues. The V gene end was trimmed by 6 bases and the J gene end by 1 base; junction bases not matched to a gene: 8. CDR3 DNA: TGTGCCAGCAGCCCCGGGACTAGCGGGGGGAAGGGCACAGATACGCAGTATTTT. It encodes CASSPGTSGGKGTDTQYF.

This chain links TRBV9 with TRBJ2-5; 8 nucleotides agree with TRBD1. With V trimmed by 3 bases and J by 3 bases, 1 base remained unmatched. The germline gives CDR1 SGDLS, CDR2 YYNGEE. The CDR3 extends over 13 amino acids. The CDR3 reads CASSDRGEETQYF. DNA of the CDR3: TGTGCCAGCAGCGACAGGGGGGAAGAGACCCAGTACTTC.

This chain joins TRBV18 and TRBJ2-7; 8 bases match TRBD1. In germline, CDR1 is KGHSH, CDR2 LQKENI. After removal of 6 bases from V and 2 bases from J, the junction contained 12 bases not matched to a gene. The CDR3 is 16 residues long. CDR3 sequence: CASSTRIQGEAYEQYF. CDR3 bases: TGTGCCAGCTCGACGCGTATACAGGGGGAGGCCTACGAGCAGTACTTC.

The chain employs TRBV2 and TRBJ2-3; D might be TRBD1 or TRBD2, each matching 7 bases. Per germline, CDR1 SNHLY and CDR2 FYNNEI. V was cut by 6 bases and J by 6 bases, with 25 bases left in between. The CDR3 length is 17 residues. The CDR3 here is CASSGGWTGPSQDTQYF. The CDR3 DNA reads as TGTGCCAGCAGCGGGGGGTGGACAGGTCCCTCACAGGATACGCAGTATTTT.

The chain carries TRBV10-2 and TRBJ2-1; possibly TRBD1 or TRBD2 for D (6 bases each). Between the trimmed V and J ends, which lost 4 bases and 4 bases, there was a span of 14 bases. The CDR3 has 15 amino acids. The germline gives CDR1 WSHSY, CDR2 SAAADI. The DNA of the CDR3 is TGCGCCAGCAGTGGTGAGGGGGGCCCGTACAATGAGCAGTTCTTC. Translating it yields CASSGEGGPYNEQFF.

This clone has just a few counts. This rearrangement joins TRBV14 to TRBJ1-2, with 8 bases aligning to TRBD1. V gave up 3 bases and J gave up 4 bases; unmatched junction bases: 7. Germline V lookup: CDR1 SGHDN, CDR2 FVKESK. The length of the CDR3 is 15 residues. This CDR3 is CASSHRTQGAYGYTF. The CDR3 region has the DNA TGTGCCAGCAGCCACCGAACTCAGGGGGCCTATGGCTACACCTTC.

The V gene is TRBV4-1, the J gene TRBJ2-7; TRBD2 agrees at 13 bases. V trimming: 0 bases; J trimming: 2 bases; junction bases outside the gene matches: 7. Germline CDR1 reads MGHRA; CDR2 reads YSYEKL. The CDR3 is 18 amino acids. The CDR3 DNA sequence: TGCGCCAGCAGCCAAGATCATACTAGCGGGAGGGAAACCTACGAGCAGTACTTC. Translation: CASSQDHTSGRETYEQYF.

This sequence joins TRBV27 and TRBJ1-2, with TRBD1 identical over 9 bases. Trimming cost V 5 bases and J 4 bases; bases outside gene matches: 8. The CDR3 sequence is 15 residues long. From germline, CDR1 is MNHEY and CDR2 SMNVEV (reference sequence). CDR3 residues: CASSPDRGYAYGYTF. The CDR3 DNA reads as TGTGCCAGCAGTCCTGACAGGGGGTATGCCTATGGCTACACCTTC.

The genes are TRBV27 and TRBJ2-7; the match to TRBD1 covers 11 bases. CDR3 size: 17 residues. Losses at the gene ends were 5 bases for V and 4 bases for J; bases not matched to a gene: 13. Germline lookup yields CDR1 MNHEY and CDR2 SMNVEV (reference sequence). The CDR3 region has the DNA TGTGCCAGCAGTGTCCGGGACAGGGGGGGTTTACCGTACGAGCAGTACTTC. This sequence encodes CASSVRDRGGLPYEQYF.

The chain links TRBV2 to TRBJ2-3; 7 bases line up with TRBD1. CDR1 and CDR2 (germline): SNHLY, FYNNEI. V lost 6 bases to trimming and J lost 2 bases; unmatched junction nucleotides: 5. The CDR3 spans 14 residues. The CDR3 DNA follows: TGTGCCAGCAGGGGACAGCGAAACACAGATACGCAGTATTTT. Its translation is CASRGQRNTDTQYF.

The J gene is TRBJ2-7, the V gene TRBV7-9, with TRBD1 matching over 7 bases. V lost 3 bases and J lost 3; bases outside the gene matches: 5. Germline CDR1 is SEHNR and CDR2 is FQNEAQ (reference sequence). The CDR3 runs 14 residues. The CDR3 protein is CASSFGDRNYEQYF. DNA of the CDR3: TGTGCCAGCAGCTTCGGGGACAGAAACTACGAGCAGTACTTC.

The chain joins TRBV10-3 to TRBJ1-2; D is uncertain. The CDR3 runs 15 residues. V was clipped by 0 bases and J by 5 bases, with 13 bases between them. Germline V gene lookup returns CDR1 ENHRY and CDR2 SYGVKD. The CDR3, as DNA: TGTGCCATCAGTGAGTCTTGGGAGGATATATATGGCTACACCTTC. Its translation: CAISESWEDIYGYTF.

The chain combines TRBV7-2 with TRBJ2-3; TRBD2 might be the D (5 bases). V lost 3 bases, J lost 6 bases, and 13 bases lay in between. Germline V gives CDR1 SGHTA, CDR2 FQGNSA. The CDR3 has 14 residues. The CDR3, as DNA: TGTGCCAGCAGCTTGAGGGTCCCGGGGGATACGCAGTATTTT. Translating it yields CASSLRVPGDTQYF.

J is TRBJ2-2 and V is TRBV11-2; D tentatively reads TRBD1 or TRBD2 (5 bases each). Trimming removed 6 bases from V and 5 bases from J, with 13 bases in between. The germline V gene has CDR1 SGHAT and CDR2 FQNNGV. This CDR3 is 14 amino acids long. In DNA, the CDR3 is TGTGCCAGCAGTCCGTCGTGGGGGACCGGGGAGCTGTTTTTT. Translation: CASSPSWGTGELFF.

The rearrangement links TRBV10-3 to TRBJ1-1; unclear D gene. The CDR3 has 13 amino acids. Trimming stripped 2 bases from V and 1 base from J, with 5 bases between. Germline values: CDR1 ENHRY, CDR2 SYGVKD. CDR3 bases: TGTGCCATCAGTGAGGGCAGGAACACTGAAGCTTTCTTT. The encoded protein is CAISEGRNTEAFF.

This chain connects TRBV16 to TRBJ1-1; D is possibly TRBD1 (6 bases). V lost 4 bases and J 0 bases, leaving 18 bases between the germline ends. CDR3 length equals 17 residues. Germline-derived CDR1 and CDR2 are KGHSY and FQNENV. The chain's CDR3 is CASSLSPTGPVNTEAFF. CDR3 nucleotide sequence: TGTGCCAGCAGCCTCTCCCCGACAGGCCCGGTGAACACTGAAGCTTTCTTT. Based on the CDR3 plus reference TRBV16 and TRBJ1-1, the full variable domain is GEEVAQTPKHLVRGEGQKAKLYCAPIKGHSYVFWYQQVLKNEFKFLISFQNENVFDETGMPKERFSAKCLPNSPCSLEIQATKLEDSAVYFCASSLSPTGPVNTEAFFGQGTRLTVV.

The chain is built from TRBV5-4 and TRBJ1-1; D is undetermined. This CDR3 is built from 13 residues. Germline CDR1 reads SGHNT; CDR2 reads YYREEE (reference sequence). The V end lost 3 bases, the J end lost 5 bases, and 11 bases lay between the germline ends. Written as DNA, the CDR3 is TGTGCCAGCAGCTCACCGGCTTTGACTGAAGCTTTCTTT. It yields the protein CASSSPALTEAFF.

The chain recombines TRBV10-2 with TRBJ2-7, with 11 bases lining up with TRBD1. Germline values: CDR1 WSHSY, CDR2 SAAADI. With 4 bases clipped from V and 3 bases from J, the junction kept 14 bases outside the gene matches. CDR3 length: 18 amino acids. The CDR3: CASSGTGGRISPLYEQYF. CDR3 in DNA: TGCGCCAGCAGTGGGACAGGGGGCCGGATATCGCCCCTCTACGAGCAGTACTTC.

The rearrangement joins TRBV7-6 to TRBJ2-5, with 8 bases aligning to TRBD2. Germline V CDR1 and CDR2: SGHVS, FNYEAQ. Unmatched junction bases numbered 7, after V lost 2 bases and J lost 5 bases. The CDR3 has 15 amino acids. CDR3 protein: CASSLTAGGWETQYF. For the CDR3, the DNA is TGTGCCAGCAGCTTAACGGCGGGGGGATGGGAGACCCAGTACTTC.

The CDR3, as DNA: TGTGCCAGCAGTTTCAATAACTGGGGCTACGAGCAGTACTTC. Protein sequence: CASSFNNWGYEQYF. The chain combines TRBV28 with TRBJ2-7; the D is unclear. The CDR3 length is 14 residues. The germline V gene has CDR1 MDHEN and CDR2 SYDVKM. V gave up 3 bases and J gave up 3 bases, with 12 bases separating them.